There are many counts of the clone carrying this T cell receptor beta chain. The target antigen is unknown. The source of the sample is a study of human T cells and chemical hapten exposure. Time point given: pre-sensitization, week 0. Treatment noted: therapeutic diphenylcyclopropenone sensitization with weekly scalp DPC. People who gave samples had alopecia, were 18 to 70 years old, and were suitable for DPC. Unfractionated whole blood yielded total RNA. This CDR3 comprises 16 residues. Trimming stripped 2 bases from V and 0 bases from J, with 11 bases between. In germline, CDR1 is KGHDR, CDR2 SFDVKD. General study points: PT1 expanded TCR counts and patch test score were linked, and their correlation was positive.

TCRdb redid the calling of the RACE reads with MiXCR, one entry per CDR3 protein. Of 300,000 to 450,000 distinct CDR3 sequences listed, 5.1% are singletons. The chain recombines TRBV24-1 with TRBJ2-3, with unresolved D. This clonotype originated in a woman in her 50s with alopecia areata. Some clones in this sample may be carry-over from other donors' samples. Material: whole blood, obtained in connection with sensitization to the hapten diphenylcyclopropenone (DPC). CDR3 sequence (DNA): TGTGCCACCAGTGATTCGGCGGTTACTAGCACAGATACGCAGTATTTT. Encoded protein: CATSDSAVTSTDTQYF.